This TCR beta chain was retrieved from a study of blood T cell repertoires in COVID-19. At the level of the study: From the United States, Italy and Spain came samples of acute and convalescent COVID-19. Sources were T cells, B-cell-depleted T cells, or PBMCs; the material itself was cDNA or gDNA.

In the authors' workflow: Researchers report that nucleated cell counts were estimated from reference gene primer amplification. The method was immunoSEQ multiplex PCR; TCRdb's version includes in-frame clones alone and lacks a portion of them. D and trimming come from the DNA, and the V and J calls and clone size come from that table. The sample holds about 220,000 clones; about 80% are singletons and the top ten take roughly 2.3%. This CDR3 comprises 15 residues. Per the germline V gene, CDR1 is MNHEY and CDR2 is SVGAGI. After removal of 0 bases from V and 8 bases from J, the junction contained 9 bases not matched to a gene.

The material sequenced was peripheral blood. The sequence derives from a woman in her sixties with acute or convalescent COVID-19. The chain combines TRBV6-5 with TRBJ1-2; 7 positions match TRBD1. The DNA for the CDR3 is TGTGCCAGCAGTTACTCGCGTCAGGGGGATGGGGGCTACACCTTC. Its translation: CASSYSRQGDGGYTF.